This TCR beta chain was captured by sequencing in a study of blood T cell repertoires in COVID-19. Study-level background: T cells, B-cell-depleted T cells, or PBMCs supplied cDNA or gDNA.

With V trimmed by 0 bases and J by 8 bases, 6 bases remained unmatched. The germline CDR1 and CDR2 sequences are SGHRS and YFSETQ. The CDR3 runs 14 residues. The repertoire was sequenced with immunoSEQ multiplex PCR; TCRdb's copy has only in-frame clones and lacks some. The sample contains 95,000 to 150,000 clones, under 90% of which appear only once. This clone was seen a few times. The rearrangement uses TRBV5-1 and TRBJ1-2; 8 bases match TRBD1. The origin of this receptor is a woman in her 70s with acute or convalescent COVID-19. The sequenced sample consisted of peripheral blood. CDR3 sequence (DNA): TGCGCCAGCAGCTTGGCCGGACAGGGTGAGGGCTACACCTTC. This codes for CASSLAGQGEGYTF.